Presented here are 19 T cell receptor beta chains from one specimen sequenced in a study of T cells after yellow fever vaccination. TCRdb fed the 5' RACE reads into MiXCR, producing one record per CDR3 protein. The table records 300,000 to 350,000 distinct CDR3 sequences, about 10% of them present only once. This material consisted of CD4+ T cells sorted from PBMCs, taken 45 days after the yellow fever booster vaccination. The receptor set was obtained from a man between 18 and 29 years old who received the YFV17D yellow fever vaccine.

The CDR3 DNA reads TGTGCCAGCAGTTTAAGACACGGCTACACCTTC. Translated: CASSLRHGYTF. The chain combines TRBV28 with TRBJ1-2; D uncertain. Germline V gives CDR1 MDHEN, CDR2 SYDVKM. This CDR3 spans 11 amino acids. V was shortened by 2 bases and J by 8 bases, with 6 bases between the two germline ends.

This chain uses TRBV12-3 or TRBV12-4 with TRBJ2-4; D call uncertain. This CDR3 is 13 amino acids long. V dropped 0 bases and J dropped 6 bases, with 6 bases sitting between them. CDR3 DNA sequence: TGTGCCAGCAGTTTAGCGGTTGGAAACATTCAGTACTTC. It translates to CASSLAVGNIQYF.

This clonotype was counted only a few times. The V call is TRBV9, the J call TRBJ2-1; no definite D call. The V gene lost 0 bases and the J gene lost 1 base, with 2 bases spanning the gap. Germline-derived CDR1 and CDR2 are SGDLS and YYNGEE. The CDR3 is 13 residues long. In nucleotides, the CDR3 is TGTGCCAGCAGCGTAGCTTCCTACAATGAGCAGTTCTTC. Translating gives CASSVASYNEQFF.

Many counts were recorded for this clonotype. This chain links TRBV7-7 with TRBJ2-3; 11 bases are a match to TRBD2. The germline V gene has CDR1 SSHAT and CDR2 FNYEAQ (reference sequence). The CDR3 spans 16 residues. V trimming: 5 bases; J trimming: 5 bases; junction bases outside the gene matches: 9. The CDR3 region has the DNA TGTGCCAGCAGCCCCCGCGCCGGACTAGCGGGAGATACGCAGTATTTT. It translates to CASSPRAGLAGDTQYF.

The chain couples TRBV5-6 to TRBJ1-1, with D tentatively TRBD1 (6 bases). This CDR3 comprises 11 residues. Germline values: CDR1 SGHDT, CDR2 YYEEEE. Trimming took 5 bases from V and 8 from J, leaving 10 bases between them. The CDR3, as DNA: TGTGCCAGCAGTAGGACAGCCGAAGCTTTCTTT. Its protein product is CASSRTAEAFF.

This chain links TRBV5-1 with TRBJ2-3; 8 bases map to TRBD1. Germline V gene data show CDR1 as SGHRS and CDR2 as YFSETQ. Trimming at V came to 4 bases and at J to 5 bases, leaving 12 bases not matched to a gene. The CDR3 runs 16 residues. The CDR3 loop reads CASSPYDRQGQDTQYF. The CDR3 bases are TGCGCCAGCAGCCCCTACGACCGACAGGGGCAAGATACGCAGTATTTT.

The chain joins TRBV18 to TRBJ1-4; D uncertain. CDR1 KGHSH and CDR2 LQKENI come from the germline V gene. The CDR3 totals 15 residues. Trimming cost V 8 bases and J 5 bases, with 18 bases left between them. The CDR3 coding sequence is TGTGCCAGCAGAGAACTCATAGGGTCCAATGAAAAACTGTTTTTT. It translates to CASRELIGSNEKLFF.

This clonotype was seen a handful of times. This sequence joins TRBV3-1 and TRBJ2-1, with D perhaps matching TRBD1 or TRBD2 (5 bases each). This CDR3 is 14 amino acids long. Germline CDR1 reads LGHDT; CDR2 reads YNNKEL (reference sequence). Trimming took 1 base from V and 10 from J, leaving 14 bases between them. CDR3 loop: CASSQALGTGEQFF. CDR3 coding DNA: TGTGCCAGCAGCCAAGCTCTGGGGACGGGGGAGCAGTTCTTC.

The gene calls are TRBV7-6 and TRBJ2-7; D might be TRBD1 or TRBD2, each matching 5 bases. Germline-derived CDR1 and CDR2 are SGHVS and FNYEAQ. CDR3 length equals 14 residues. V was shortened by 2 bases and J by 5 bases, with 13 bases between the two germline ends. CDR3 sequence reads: CASSLQGTGHEQYF. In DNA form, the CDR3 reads TGTGCCAGCAGCTTACAGGGAACGGGACACGAGCAGTACTTC.

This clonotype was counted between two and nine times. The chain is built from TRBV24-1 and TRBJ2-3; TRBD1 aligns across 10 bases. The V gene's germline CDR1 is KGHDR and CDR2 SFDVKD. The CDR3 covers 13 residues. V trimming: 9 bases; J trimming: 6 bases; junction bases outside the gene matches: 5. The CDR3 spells CATGGQGVDTQYF. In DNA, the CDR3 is TGTGCCACCGGCGGACAGGGGGTGGATACGCAGTATTTT.

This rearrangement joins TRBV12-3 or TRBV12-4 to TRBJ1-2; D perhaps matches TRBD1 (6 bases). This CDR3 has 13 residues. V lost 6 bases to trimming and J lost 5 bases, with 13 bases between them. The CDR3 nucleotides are TGTGCCAGCAGCTGGAAGGGGGAATATGGCTACACCTTC. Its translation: CASSWKGEYGYTF.

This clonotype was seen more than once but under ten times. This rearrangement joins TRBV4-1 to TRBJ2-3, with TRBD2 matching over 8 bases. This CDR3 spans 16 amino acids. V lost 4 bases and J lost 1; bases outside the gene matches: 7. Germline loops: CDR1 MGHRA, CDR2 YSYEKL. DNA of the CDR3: TGCGCCAGCAGCCTCCGGGGGCGGGGGGGCACAGATACGCAGTATTTT. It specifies CASSLRGRGGTDTQYF.

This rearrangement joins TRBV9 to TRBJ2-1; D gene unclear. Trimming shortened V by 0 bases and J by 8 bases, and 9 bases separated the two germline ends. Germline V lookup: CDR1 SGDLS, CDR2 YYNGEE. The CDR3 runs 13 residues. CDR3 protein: CASSVELWDEQFF. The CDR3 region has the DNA TGTGCCAGCAGCGTAGAGCTCTGGGATGAGCAGTTCTTC.

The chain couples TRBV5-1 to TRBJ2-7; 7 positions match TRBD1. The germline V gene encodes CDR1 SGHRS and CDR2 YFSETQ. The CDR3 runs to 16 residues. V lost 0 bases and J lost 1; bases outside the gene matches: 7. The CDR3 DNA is TGCGCCAGCAGCTTGGGTTACGGGGACAGATCCTACGAGCAGTACGTC. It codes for CASSLGYGDRSYEQYV.

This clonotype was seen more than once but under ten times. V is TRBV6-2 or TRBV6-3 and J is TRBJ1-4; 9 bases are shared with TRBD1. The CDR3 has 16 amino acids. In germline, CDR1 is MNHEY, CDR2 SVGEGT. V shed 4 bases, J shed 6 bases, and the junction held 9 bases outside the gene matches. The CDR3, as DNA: TGTGCCAGCAGTTCGCCGGCGGGGGACAGGGATGAAAAACTGTTTTTT. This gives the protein CASSSPAGDRDEKLFF.

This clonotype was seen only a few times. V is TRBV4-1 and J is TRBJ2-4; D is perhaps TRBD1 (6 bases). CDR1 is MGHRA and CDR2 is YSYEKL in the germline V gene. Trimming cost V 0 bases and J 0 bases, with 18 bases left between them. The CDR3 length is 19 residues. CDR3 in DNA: TGCGCCAGCAGCCAAGAAAAGGGGACACGGGCTCTAGCCAAAAACATTCAGTACTTC. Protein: CASSQEKGTRALAKNIQYF.

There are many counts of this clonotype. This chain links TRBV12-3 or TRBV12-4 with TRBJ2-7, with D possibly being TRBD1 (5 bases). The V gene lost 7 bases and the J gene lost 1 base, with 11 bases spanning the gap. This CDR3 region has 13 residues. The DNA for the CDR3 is TGTGCCAGCACCGAACAGGATTCCTACGAGCAGTACTTC. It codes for CASTEQDSYEQYF.

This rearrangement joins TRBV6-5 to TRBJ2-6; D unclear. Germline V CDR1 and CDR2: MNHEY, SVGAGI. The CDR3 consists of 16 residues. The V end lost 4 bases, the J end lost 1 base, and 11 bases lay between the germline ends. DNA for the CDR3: TGTGCCAGCAGTTTTAGTGCTGGTTCTGGGGCCAACGTCCTGACTTTC. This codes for CASSFSAGSGANVLTF.

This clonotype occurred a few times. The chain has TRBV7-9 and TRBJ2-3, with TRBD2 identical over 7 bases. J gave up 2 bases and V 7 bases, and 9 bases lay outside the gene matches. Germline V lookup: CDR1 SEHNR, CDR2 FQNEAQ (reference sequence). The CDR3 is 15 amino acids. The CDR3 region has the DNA TGTGCCAGCACCCTCCCCGGGGGGAACACAGATACGCAGTATTTT. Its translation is CASTLPGGNTDTQYF.